Included here is one T cell receptor beta chain sequence, with context. Its antigen remains unknown. This specimen belongs to a study of cytomegalovirus exposure and HLA in healthy donors. Study-wide background: Unique TCR beta sequences numbering approximately 120 million came from 150 million to 200 million T cells in an earlier analysis.

The germline V gene has CDR1 SGHNT and CDR2 YYREEE (reference sequence). The length of the CDR3 is 15 residues. The PCR contained 60 Vbeta and 13 Jbeta primers. Profiling relied on immunoSEQ multiplex PCR, and the TCRdb table lists in-frame clones only, not all of them. The sample holds approximately 150,000 clones, 81% seen once. Points from the study as a whole: Reports showed the classifier diagnosing cytomegalovirus status with high specificity and sensitivity. Cytomegalovirus-associated status was assigned to about 150 TCR beta chains.

Sequenced material: PBMCs. The sequence was collected from a woman aged 50 to 60 in good health and CMV-seronegative. The genes are TRBV5-4 and TRBJ2-5; TRBD1 aligns across 9 bases. The J call could be wrong; TRBJ2-7 is a better fit for the DNA end. CDR3 region: CASSSTRDRVDEQYF. CDR3 bases: TGTGCCAGCAGCTCAACCCGGGACAGGGTCGACGAGCAGTACTTC.